This entry features one T cell receptor beta chain sequence. Its antigen is currently unknown. This sample is drawn from a study of neoadjuvant anti-PD-1 for oral cavity cancer. Study-wide background: Patients without progression received a fourth nivolumab dose around day 43, then surgical resection on days 50-56. Study conclusions and caveats: After neoadjuvant nivolumab, PBMC T cell clonality was significantly higher in non-responders than responders.

Time point indicated: after neoadjuvant nivolumab, at surgical resection. Patients had newly diagnosed, untreated stage II-IVA oral cavity squamous cell carcinoma. Six replicates per PBMC sample, mostly from about 460 ng of genomic DNA. Some clones are missing from TCRdb's copy, which holds only in-frame ones; the method was immunoSEQ multiplex PCR. The table includes over 60,000 clones, about 90% detected once. Source: PBMCs, taken after nivolumab (anti-PD-1) treatment. The receptor was isolated from a person between 35 and 79 years old with oral cavity squamous cell carcinoma.

In nucleotides, the CDR3 is TGTGCCAGTAGTATAAGTAGCGGGGGGGCCTCCGGTGAGTTCTTC. Its translation is CASSISSGGASGEFF. The rearrangement links TRBV19 to TRBJ2-1; TRBD2 agrees at 11 bases. This CDR3 region has 15 residues. CDR1 and CDR2 from the germline V gene are LNHDA and SQIVND (reference sequence). Trimming cost V 2 bases and J 14 bases; bases outside gene matches: 11.